Given below is one TCR beta chain in context. The target antigen is unknown. This sample was included in a study of T-cell reconstitution after alpha-beta-depleted transplantation in children. This CDR3 contains 13 residues. Trimming shortened V by 4 bases and J by 3 bases, and 10 bases separated the two germline ends. Germline values: CDR1 ENHRY, CDR2 SYGVKD. Unique molecular identifiers were incorporated into the prepared TCRbeta library. TCRdb reprocessed the PCR reads with MiXCR, giving one entry per CDR3 protein. Of some 110,000 distinct CDR3 sequences in the sample, over 9% were seen once. Study findings and constraints: Newly generated T cells supplied most T-cell counts and diversity one year post-transplant. Some patients owed their high day-60 TCRbeta diversity to surviving recipient T cells and thymic progenitors.

The specimen comprised PBMCs, sampled before TCRalphabeta/CD19-depleted stem cell transplant. This clonotype originated in a boy under 10 years old with acute lymphoblastic leukemia, due to receive a stem cell transplant. The gene calls are TRBV10-3 and TRBJ2-7; D tentatively fits TRBD1 or TRBD2 (6 bases each). Here the CDR3 DNA reads TGTGCCATCAGTGGGGGGGCTCTCTACGAGCAGTACTTC. Its protein is CAISGGALYEQYF.